This entry lists 10 T cell receptor beta chains sequenced from one sample in a study of CXCR3-negative and CXCR3-positive naive CD8 T cells. The method, 5' RACE with UMI labels, was used to prepare the TRB cDNA libraries. After re-calling the 5' RACE reads, TCRdb lists one entry per CDR3 protein, DNA absent. The sample totals about 84,000 distinct CDR3 sequences; its top ten clones hold approximately 0.62%. Their cognate antigens are unknown. Study-wide results and limits: Greater hydrophobicity was found in TRB CDR3s of CXCR3-positive naive cells than of CXCR3-negative naive cells.

Sequencing was done on a sample of naive CXCR3+ CD8+ T cells from blood. As to subset: CD45RO-CCR7+CD27+CD95- naive CD8+ T cells expressing CXCR3 (TNR3+). Receptors were obtained from a human donor in good health. Some clones in this sample may be carry-over from other donors' samples.

The rearrangement joins TRBV6-5 to TRBJ1-1; TCRdb's D gene call, TRBD1, goes unchecked for lack of DNA. The length of the CDR3 is 14 residues. CDR1 MNHEY and CDR2 SVGAGI come from the germline V gene. CDR3: CASSVQGSYGEAFF.

The V call is TRBV29-1, the J call TRBJ2-5; TCRdb designates TRBD2, a call that cannot be tested without DNA. This CDR3 is built from 15 residues. Germline CDR1 and CDR2: SQVTM and ANQGSEA. The CDR3 loop is CSVEGVSGEQETQYF.

The CDR3 spells CASSYAPREQYF. The chain joins TRBV7-9 to TRBJ2-7; TCRdb outputs TRBD1, but without DNA this stays unchecked. This CDR3 is 12 amino acids long. From germline, CDR1 is SEHNR and CDR2 FQNEAQ (reference sequence).

The chain joins TRBV4-1 to TRBJ1-2. The CDR3 is 15 amino acids. From germline, CDR1 is MGHRA and CDR2 YSYEKL. The CDR3 reads CASSQVGSRDGRLGF.

The gene calls are TRBV4-1 and TRBJ1-1; the TRBD1 assignment by TCRdb is unverifiable without DNA. Per the germline V gene, CDR1 is MGHRA and CDR2 is YSYEKL. The CDR3 spans 12 residues. CDR3 protein: CASSHPGTEAFF.

The genes are TRBV27 and TRBJ2-5; TCRdb outputs TRBD2, but without DNA this stays unchecked. The CDR3 runs 14 residues. Germline lookup yields CDR1 MNHEY and CDR2 SMNVEV (reference sequence). The CDR3 is CASSSIQRRETQYF.

This rearrangement joins TRBV5-1 to TRBJ2-3; the TRBD2 assignment by TCRdb is unverifiable without DNA. This CDR3 comprises 15 residues. Germline CDR1 SGHRS, CDR2 YFSETQ. The CDR3: CASNEGLAGTDTQYF.

Here the CDR3 reads CASRPTRTGELFF. The gene calls are TRBV27 and TRBJ2-2; TCRdb selects TRBD1, and the lack of DNA leaves this call unchecked. This CDR3 is built from 13 residues. The V gene's germline CDR1 is MNHEY and CDR2 SMNVEV (reference sequence).

V usage is TRBV29-1 and J usage is TRBJ1-1; TCRdb lists TRBD1, though no DNA is available to test this call. Looked up from germline, CDR1 is SQVTM and CDR2 is ANQGSEA. The CDR3 covers 13 residues. CDR3 sequence: CSVVGTLNTEAFF.

This sequence joins TRBV5-5 and TRBJ2-3; the TCRdb call, TRBD1, lacks DNA for checking. The V gene's germline CDR1 is SGHKS and CDR2 YYEKEE (reference sequence). The CDR3 is 15 amino acids. CDR3 region: CASSLGQGTADTQYF. The full variable domain, its missing parts supplied by reference TRBV5-5 and TRBJ2-3, is DAGVTQSPTHLIKTRGQQVTLRCSPISGHKSVSWYQQVLGQGPQFIFQYYEKEERGRGNFPDRFSARQFPNYSSELNVNALLLGDSALYLCASSLGQGTADTQYFGPGTRLTVL.